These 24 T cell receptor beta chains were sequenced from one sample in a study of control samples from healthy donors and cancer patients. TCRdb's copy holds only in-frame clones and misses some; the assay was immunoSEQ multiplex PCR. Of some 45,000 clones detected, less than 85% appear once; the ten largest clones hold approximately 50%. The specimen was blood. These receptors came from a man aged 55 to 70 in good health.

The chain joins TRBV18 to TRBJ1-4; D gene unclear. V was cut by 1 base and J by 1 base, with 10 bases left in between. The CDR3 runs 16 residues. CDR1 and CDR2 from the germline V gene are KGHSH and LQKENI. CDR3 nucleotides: TGTGCCAGCTCACCACAAACTGGACTAACTAATGAAAAACTGTTTTTT. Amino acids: CASSPQTGLTNEKLFF.

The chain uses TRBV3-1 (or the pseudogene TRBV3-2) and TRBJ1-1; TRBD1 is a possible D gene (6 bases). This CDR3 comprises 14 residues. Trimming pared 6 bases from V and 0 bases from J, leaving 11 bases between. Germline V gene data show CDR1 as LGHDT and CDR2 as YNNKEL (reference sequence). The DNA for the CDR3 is TGTGCCAGCAGTCACAGGGAGGTGAACACTGAAGCTTTCTTT. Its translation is CASSHREVNTEAFF.

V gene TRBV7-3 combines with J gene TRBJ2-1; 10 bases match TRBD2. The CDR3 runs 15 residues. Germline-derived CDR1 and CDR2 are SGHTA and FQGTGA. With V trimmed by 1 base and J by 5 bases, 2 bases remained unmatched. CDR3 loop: CASSLSGTSDNEQFF. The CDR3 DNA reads TGTGCCAGCAGCTTAAGCGGGACTAGCGACAATGAGCAGTTCTTC.

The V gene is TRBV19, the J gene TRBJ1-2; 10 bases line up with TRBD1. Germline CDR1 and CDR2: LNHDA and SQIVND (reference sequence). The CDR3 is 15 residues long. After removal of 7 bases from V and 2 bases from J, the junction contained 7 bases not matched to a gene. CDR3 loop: CASTSTGQGNYGYTF. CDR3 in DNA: TGTGCCAGTACTTCGACGGGACAGGGGAACTATGGCTACACCTTC.

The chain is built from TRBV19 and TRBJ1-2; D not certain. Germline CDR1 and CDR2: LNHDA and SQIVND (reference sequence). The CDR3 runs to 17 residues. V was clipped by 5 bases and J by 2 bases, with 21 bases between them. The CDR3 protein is CASSLRPGNGENYGYTF. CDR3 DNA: TGTGCCAGTAGTTTGCGACCGGGAAATGGGGAAAACTATGGCTACACCTTC.

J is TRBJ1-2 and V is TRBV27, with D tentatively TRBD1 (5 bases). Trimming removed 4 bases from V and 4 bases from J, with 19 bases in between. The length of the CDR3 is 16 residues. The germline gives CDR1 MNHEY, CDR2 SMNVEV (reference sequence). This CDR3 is CASSSTQGVKSYGYTF. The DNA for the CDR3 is TGTGCCAGCAGTTCCACCCAGGGAGTGAAGAGCTATGGCTACACCTTC.

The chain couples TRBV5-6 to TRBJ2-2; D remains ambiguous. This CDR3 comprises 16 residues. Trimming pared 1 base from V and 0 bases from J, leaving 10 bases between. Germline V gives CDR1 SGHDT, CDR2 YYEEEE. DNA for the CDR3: TGTGCCAGCAGCTTGTCTCTGGGTTCGAACACCGGGGAGCTGTTTTTT. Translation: CASSLSLGSNTGELFF.

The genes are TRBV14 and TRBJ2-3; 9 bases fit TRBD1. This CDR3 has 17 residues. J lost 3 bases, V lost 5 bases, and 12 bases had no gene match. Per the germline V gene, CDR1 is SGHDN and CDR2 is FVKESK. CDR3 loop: CASSYQFTGTGTDTQYF. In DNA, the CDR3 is TGTGCCAGCAGCTATCAATTTACCGGGACAGGGACAGATACGCAGTATTTT.

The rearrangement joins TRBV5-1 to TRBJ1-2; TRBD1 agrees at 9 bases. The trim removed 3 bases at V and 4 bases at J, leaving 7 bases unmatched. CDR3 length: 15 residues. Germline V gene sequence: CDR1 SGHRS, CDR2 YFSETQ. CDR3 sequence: CASSYTGTGIYGYTF. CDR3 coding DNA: TGCGCCAGCAGCTATACCGGGACAGGGATCTATGGCTACACCTTC.

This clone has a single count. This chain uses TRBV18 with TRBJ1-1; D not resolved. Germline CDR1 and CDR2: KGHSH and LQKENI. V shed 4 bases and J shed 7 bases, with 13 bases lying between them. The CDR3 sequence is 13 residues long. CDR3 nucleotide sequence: TGTGCCAGCTCACTAAACACCAAAATTGAAGCTTTCTTT. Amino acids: CASSLNTKIEAFF. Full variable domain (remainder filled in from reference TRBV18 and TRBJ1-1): NAGVMQNPRHLVRRRGQEARLRCSPMKGHSHVYWYRQLPEEGLKFMVYLQKENIIDESGMPKERFSAEFPKEGPSILRIQQVVRGDSAAYFCASSLNTKIEAFFGQGTRLTVV.

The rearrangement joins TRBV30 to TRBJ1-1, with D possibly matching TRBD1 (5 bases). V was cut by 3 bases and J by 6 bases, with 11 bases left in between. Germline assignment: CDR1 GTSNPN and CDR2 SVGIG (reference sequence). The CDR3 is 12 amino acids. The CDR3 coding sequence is TGTGCCTGGAGGGGGCGGTTTTCTGAAGCTTTCTTT. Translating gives CAWRGRFSEAFF.

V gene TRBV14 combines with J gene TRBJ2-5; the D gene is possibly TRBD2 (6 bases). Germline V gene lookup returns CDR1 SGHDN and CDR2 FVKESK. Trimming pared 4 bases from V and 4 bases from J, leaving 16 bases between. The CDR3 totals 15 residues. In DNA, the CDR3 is TGTGCCAGCAGCCCTCATGGGACTTTTGGAGAGACCCAGTACTTC. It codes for CASSPHGTFGETQYF.

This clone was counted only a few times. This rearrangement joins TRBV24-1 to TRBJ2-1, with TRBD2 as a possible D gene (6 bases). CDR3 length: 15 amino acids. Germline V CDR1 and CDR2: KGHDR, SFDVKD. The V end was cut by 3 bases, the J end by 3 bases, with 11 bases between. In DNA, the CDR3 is TGTGCCACCAGTGATCGGGACTCCGTCTACAATGAGCAGTTCTTC. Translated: CATSDRDSVYNEQFF.

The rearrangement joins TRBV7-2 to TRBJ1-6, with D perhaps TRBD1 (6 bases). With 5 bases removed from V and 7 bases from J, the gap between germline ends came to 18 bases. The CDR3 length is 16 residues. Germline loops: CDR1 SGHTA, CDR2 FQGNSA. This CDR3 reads CASSPGQNRANSPLHF. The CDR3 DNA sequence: TGTGCCAGCAGCCCTGGACAGAATAGGGCGAATTCACCCCTCCACTTT.

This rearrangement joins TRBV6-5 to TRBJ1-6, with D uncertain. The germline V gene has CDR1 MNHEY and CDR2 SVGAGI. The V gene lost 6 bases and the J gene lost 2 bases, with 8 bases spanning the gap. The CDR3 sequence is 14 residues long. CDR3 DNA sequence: TGTGCCAGCAGCATACGGACCTATAATTCACCCCTCCACTTT. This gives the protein CASSIRTYNSPLHF.

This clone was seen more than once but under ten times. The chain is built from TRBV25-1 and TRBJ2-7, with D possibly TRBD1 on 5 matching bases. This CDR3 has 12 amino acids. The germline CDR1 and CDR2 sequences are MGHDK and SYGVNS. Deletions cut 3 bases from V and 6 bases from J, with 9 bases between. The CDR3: CASSELGVEQYF. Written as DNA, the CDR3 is TGTGCCAGCAGTGAGCTAGGGGTCGAGCAGTACTTC.

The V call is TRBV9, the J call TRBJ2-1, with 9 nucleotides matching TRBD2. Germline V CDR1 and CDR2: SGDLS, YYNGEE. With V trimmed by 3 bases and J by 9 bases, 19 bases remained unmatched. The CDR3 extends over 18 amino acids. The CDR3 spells CASSGTGLARGGTGEQFF. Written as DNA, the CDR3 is TGTGCCAGCAGCGGAACAGGACTAGCGAGAGGGGGGACGGGTGAGCAGTTCTTC.

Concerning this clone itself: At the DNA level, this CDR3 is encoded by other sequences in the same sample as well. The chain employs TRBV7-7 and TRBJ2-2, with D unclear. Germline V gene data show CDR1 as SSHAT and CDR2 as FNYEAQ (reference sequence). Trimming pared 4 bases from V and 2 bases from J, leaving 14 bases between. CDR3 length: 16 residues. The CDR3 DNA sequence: TGTGCCAGCAGCTCCTTTATCGGATTTAACACCGGGGAGCTGTTTTTT. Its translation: CASSSFIGFNTGELFF.

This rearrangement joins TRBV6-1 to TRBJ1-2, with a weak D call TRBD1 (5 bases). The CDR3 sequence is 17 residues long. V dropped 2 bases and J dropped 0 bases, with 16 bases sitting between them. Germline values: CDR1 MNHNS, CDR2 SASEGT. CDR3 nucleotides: TGTGCCAGCAGTGAATTGGGGACCTCGCGTTCTAACTATGGCTACACCTTC. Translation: CASSELGTSRSNYGYTF.

In DNA form, the CDR3 reads TGTGCCACCAGTGATTTGGACAGGGGTGATGAAAAACTGTTTTTT. Translated: CATSDLDRGDEKLFF. The V call is TRBV24-1, the J call TRBJ1-4, with TRBD1 identical over 8 bases. V lost 0 bases and J lost 6; bases outside the gene matches: 2. Per the germline V gene, CDR1 is KGHDR and CDR2 is SFDVKD. This CDR3 comprises 15 residues.

In DNA form, the CDR3 reads TGTGCCAGCAGCAAGCGTAGCGGGAACACCGGGGAGCTGTTTTTT. It specifies CASSKRSGNTGELFF. The chain couples TRBV3-1 (or the pseudogene TRBV3-2) to TRBJ2-2; maybe TRBD2 (6 bases). The CDR3 has 15 residues. Germline CDR1 is LGHDT and CDR2 is YNNKEL (reference sequence). Trimming shortened V by 5 bases and J by 1 base, and 11 bases separated the two germline ends.

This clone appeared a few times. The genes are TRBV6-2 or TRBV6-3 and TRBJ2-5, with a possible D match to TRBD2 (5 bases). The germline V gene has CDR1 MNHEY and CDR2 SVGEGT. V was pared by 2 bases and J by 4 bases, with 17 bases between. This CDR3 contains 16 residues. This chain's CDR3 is CASSYLMGPGSETQYF. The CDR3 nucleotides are TGTGCCAGCAGTTACCTTATGGGCCCGGGGTCAGAGACCCAGTACTTC.

The CDR3 here is CASSLGDSYSGNTIYF. As DNA, the CDR3 is TGTGCCAGCAGCCTTGGGGACAGCTACTCTGGAAACACCATATATTTT. This chain uses TRBV9 with TRBJ1-3; 7 bases align to TRBD1. Trimming cost V 4 bases and J 0 bases; bases outside gene matches: 7. CDR3 length: 16 amino acids. Germline-derived CDR1 and CDR2 are SGDLS and YYNGEE.

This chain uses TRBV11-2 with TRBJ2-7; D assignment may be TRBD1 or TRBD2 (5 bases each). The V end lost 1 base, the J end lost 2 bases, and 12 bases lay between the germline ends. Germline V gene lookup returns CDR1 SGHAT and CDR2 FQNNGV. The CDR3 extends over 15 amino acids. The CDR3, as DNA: TGTGCCAGCAGCTTAGGAGGGCAGGGAACCTACGAGCAGTACTTC. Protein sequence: CASSLGGQGTYEQYF.